This is a list of T cell receptor beta chains from one sample in a study of immune evolution from preneoplasia to lung adenocarcinoma. Generated by immunoSEQ multiplex PCR, the TCRdb table keeps only in-frame clones and is missing some. This sample yields roughly 2,700 clones, of which approximately 80% are seen a single time; about 9% belongs to the top ten. Sequencing was carried out using FFPE adjacent normal lung tissue. The receptors stem from a person between 55 and 80 years old with lung adenocarcinoma. Each CDR3 is given with its conserved first and last residue. A D gene is named only where the DNA matches it firmly. Clone size, where shown, is once, few, many, or a class for clones that have expanded.

V gene: TRBV7-9; clone size: .; D gene: .; J gene: TRBJ1-2; CDR3 DNA: TGTGCCAGCAGCTTAGTAGCGGGGGGCGATTCTCTCTATGGCTACACCTTC; CDR3 protein: CASSLVAGGDSLYGYTF
V gene: TRBV5-4; clone size: .; D gene: TRBD2; J gene: TRBJ2-1; CDR3 DNA: TGTGCCAGCAGCTCCACTAGCGGGCTTTCCTACAATGAGCAGTTCTTC; CDR3 protein: CASSSTSGLSYNEQFF
V gene: TRBV28; clone size: .; D gene: TRBD2; J gene: TRBJ2-1; CDR3 DNA: TGTGCCATGTCGGCGGGGGGTTTCCACAATGAGCAGTTCTTC; CDR3 protein: CAMSAGGFHNEQFF
V gene: TRBV7-2; clone size: large; D gene: .; J gene: TRBJ1-1; CDR3 DNA: TGTGCCAGCAGCCAACAGGGATCGGACACTGAAGCTTTCTTT; CDR3 protein: CASSQQGSDTEAFF
V gene: TRBV6-6; clone size: few; D gene: .; J gene: TRBJ1-2; CDR3 DNA: TGTGCCAGCAGTCAGCAGGGGATTGATCGCTACACCTTC; CDR3 protein: CASSQQGIDRYTF
V gene: TRBV7-9; clone size: .; D gene: .; J gene: TRBJ2-2; CDR3 DNA: TGTGCCAGCAGCTTATTGGGGGAGCTGTTTTTT; CDR3 protein: CASSLLGELFF
V gene: TRBV2; clone size: .; D gene: .; J gene: TRBJ1-2; CDR3 DNA: TGTGCCAGCAGCCCCGATGGGACACCCTTCTATGGCTACACCTTC; CDR3 protein: CASSPDGTPFYGYTF
V gene: TRBV19; clone size: .; D gene: TRBD1; J gene: TRBJ2-5; CDR3 DNA: TGTGCCAGTAGTGCCTCCGGGACAGGGGGCTTTGAGACCCAGTACTTC; CDR3 protein: CASSASGTGGFETQYF
V gene: TRBV28; clone size: .; D gene: TRBD2; J gene: TRBJ2-7; CDR3 DNA: TGTGCCAGCAGTTTCCTCGCTAGCGGGAGCACCTACGAGCAGTACTTC; CDR3 protein: CASSFLASGSTYEQYF
V gene: TRBV2; clone size: .; D gene: TRBD1; J gene: TRBJ2-7; CDR3 DNA: TGTGCCAGCAGTGTGGGACAGGGCTTCGAGCAGTACTTC; CDR3 protein: CASSVGQGFEQYF
V gene: TRBV9; clone size: .; D gene: .; J gene: TRBJ2-2; CDR3 DNA: TGTGCCAGCAGCTCCGGACACAGCACCGGGGAGCTGTTTTTT; CDR3 protein: CASSSGHSTGELFF
V gene: TRBV5-1; clone size: .; D gene: .; J gene: TRBJ1-3; CDR3 DNA: TGCGCCAGCAGCAGGGGGATGGATGGAAACACCATATATTTT; CDR3 protein: CASSRGMDGNTIYF
V gene: TRBV2; clone size: .; D gene: TRBD2; J gene: TRBJ2-5; CDR3 DNA: TGTGCCAGCCGACTAGCGGGAGTGTTATTGGAGACCCAGTACTTC; CDR3 protein: CASRLAGVLLETQYF
V gene: TRBV5-3; clone size: .; D gene: .; J gene: TRBJ2-3; CDR3 DNA: TGTGCCAGAAGCTTGGAGCCGGTAGGACCAGATACGCAGTATTTT; CDR3 protein: CARSLEPVGPDTQYF
V gene: TRBV6-1; clone size: .; D gene: .; J gene: TRBJ2-2; CDR3 DNA: TGTGCCACCCGCAAGCTGTTTTTT; CDR3 protein: CATRKLFF
V gene: TRBV6-7; clone size: .; D gene: .; J gene: TRBJ2-1; CDR3 DNA: TGTGCCAGTCCCCCGGGGGCTCGACAGTTCTTC; CDR3 protein: CASPPGARQFF
V gene: TRBV10-3; clone size: .; D gene: TRBD1; J gene: TRBJ1-4; CDR3 DNA: TGTGCCATCAGTGAGTCCAGGGGGCGGCGGAATGAAAAACTGTTTTTT; CDR3 protein: CAISESRGRRNEKLFF
V gene: TRBV7-3; clone size: .; D gene: .; J gene: TRBJ2-1; CDR3 DNA: TGTGCCAGCAGCTTAAGTCCGGGGGAGTACAATGAGCAGTTCTTC; CDR3 protein: CASSLSPGEYNEQFF
V gene: TRBV5-1; clone size: .; D gene: .; J gene: TRBJ1-2; CDR3 DNA: TGCGCCAGCAGCTTGGGAGCGGATGGCTACACCTTC; CDR3 protein: CASSLGADGYTF
V gene: TRBV30; clone size: .; D gene: .; J gene: TRBJ2-7; CDR3 DNA: TGTGCCTGGAGTGCTAAACAACTAGCCGACGCTCTGTACTTC; CDR3 protein: CAWSAKQLADALYF
V gene: TRBV6-1; clone size: once; D gene: .; J gene: TRBJ2-2; CDR3 DNA: TGTGCCAGCAGTTCTGGGCCTGCGACCGGGGAGCTGTTTTTT; CDR3 protein: CASSSGPATGELFF
V gene: TRBV30; clone size: .; D gene: .; J gene: TRBJ1-1; CDR3 DNA: TGTGCCTGGAGTGTAAATTCAGCGAACACTGAAGCTTTCTTT; CDR3 protein: CAWSVNSANTEAFF
V gene: TRBV28; clone size: .; D gene: TRBD1; J gene: TRBJ1-2; CDR3 DNA: TGTGCCACCGGGACAGGGGTGTATGGCTACACCTTC; CDR3 protein: CATGTGVYGYTF
V gene: TRBV18; clone size: .; D gene: .; J gene: TRBJ2-7; CDR3 DNA: TGTGCCAGCTCACCACCCGGTCAGGGTGGATTGGGCGAGCAGTACTTC; CDR3 protein: CASSPPGQGGLGEQYF
V gene: TRBV28; clone size: once; D gene: .; J gene: TRBJ1-5; CDR3 DNA: TGTGCCATACAGGGTTCGGATCAGCCCCAGCATTTT; CDR3 protein: CAIQGSDQPQHF